This passage covers 18 T cell receptor beta chains from one sample sequenced in a study of PD-L1 blockade in urothelial cancer. This table comes from immunoSEQ multiplex PCR, and its TCRdb copy is limited to in-frame clones, with some not included. The data contain about 21,000 clones, around 89% of them singletons. Sequenced here: PBMCs, sampled around atezolizumab (anti-PD-L1) treatment. All receptors come from a woman aged 55-70 years with urothelial cancer.

In DNA form, the CDR3 reads TGTGCCAGCAGTGAAGGACAGGGCTGGCAGCCCCAGCATTTT. Encoded protein: CASSEGQGWQPQHF. V usage is TRBV6-1 and J usage is TRBJ1-5, with 7 bases aligning to TRBD1. Germline V CDR1 and CDR2: MNHNS, SASEGT. V gave up 1 base and J gave up 7 bases; unmatched junction bases: 4. The CDR3 is 14 residues long.

The V call is TRBV6-1, the J call TRBJ2-2; 11 positions match TRBD2. The V gene end was trimmed by 2 bases and the J gene end by 8 bases; junction bases not matched to a gene: 7. In germline, CDR1 is MNHNS, CDR2 SASEGT. The CDR3 is 16 residues long. The CDR3 protein is CASSEHPSGRWGELFF. As DNA, the CDR3 is TGTGCCAGCAGTGAACATCCTAGCGGGAGGTGGGGGGAGCTGTTTTTT.

About this clone: The germline gene is not matched at one end of the junction; a read error may be the cause. The chain carries TRBV20-1 and TRBJ1-6; D is unresolved. Germline V gene sequence: CDR1 DFQATT, CDR2 SNEGSKA (reference sequence). This CDR3 is built from 11 residues. CDR3 in amino acids: CSARDKAPLHF. In DNA, the CDR3 is TGCAGTGCTCGAGACAAAGCTCCCCTCCACTTT.

This chain links TRBV5-6 with TRBJ1-2, with D possibly TRBD1 on 5 matching bases. This CDR3 spans 14 amino acids. The ends were cut back, 0 bases at V and 4 bases at J, with 10 bases in the middle. Germline values: CDR1 SGHDT, CDR2 YYEEEE. CDR3 region: CASSLVGGTYGYTF. The CDR3 DNA follows: TGTGCCAGCAGCTTGGTGGGGGGAACCTATGGCTACACCTTC.

This clone has only a few counts. The chain uses TRBV19 and TRBJ2-7, with 15 bases lining up with TRBD2. CDR3 length: 16 amino acids. Germline loops: CDR1 LNHDA, CDR2 SQIVND (reference sequence). Losses at the gene ends were 4 bases for V and 5 bases for J; bases not matched to a gene: 6. CDR3 nucleotides: TGTGCCAGTAGTACCTCCGGGACTAGCGGGAGGAACGAGCAGTACTTC. Residues: CASSTSGTSGRNEQYF.

V usage is TRBV19 and J usage is TRBJ1-3; unclear D gene. V gave up 5 bases and J gave up 0 bases, with 14 bases separating them. CDR1 is LNHDA, CDR2 SQIVND, per germline (reference sequence). CDR3 size: 16 residues. The CDR3 sequence: CASSHIRLSSGNTIYF. The CDR3 DNA is TGTGCCAGTAGTCACATTCGACTGAGCTCTGGAAACACCATATATTTT.

The rearrangement joins TRBV18 to TRBJ2-2, with 7 bases matching TRBD2. V shed 7 bases, J shed 5 bases, and the junction held 10 bases outside the gene matches. Germline V gene lookup returns CDR1 KGHSH and CDR2 LQKENI. The CDR3 is 15 amino acids. Written as DNA, the CDR3 is TGTGCCAGCTACCCCTCACTAGCGCGGACCGGGGAGCTGTTTTTT. Protein sequence: CASYPSLARTGELFF.

The rearrangement uses TRBV19 and TRBJ1-1; 9 nucleotides match TRBD1. Trimming cost V 6 bases and J 4 bases; bases outside gene matches: 6. This CDR3 is built from 14 residues. CDR1 is LNHDA and CDR2 is SQIVND in the germline V gene (reference sequence). CDR3 DNA: TGTGCCAGTAGCTGGACAGGGGTGGGCACTGAAGCTTTCTTT. Translated: CASSWTGVGTEAFF.

The rearrangement uses TRBV15 and TRBJ1-2; D is unresolved. The germline V gene encodes CDR1 LNHNV and CDR2 YYDKDF (reference sequence). This CDR3 comprises 12 residues. Between the trimmed V and J ends, which lost 2 bases and 2 bases, there was a span of 3 bases. In DNA form, the CDR3 reads TGTGCCACCAGCAGATCGAACTATGGCTACACCTTC. It yields the protein CATSRSNYGYTF.

The chain uses TRBV18 and TRBJ2-3; a weak D match, TRBD2 (5 bases). The CDR3 loop spans 13 amino acids. The germline V gene has CDR1 KGHSH and CDR2 LQKENI. Trimming pared 0 bases from V and 5 bases from J, leaving 6 bases between. CDR3 protein: CASSPPAEDTQYF. CDR3 sequence (DNA): TGTGCCAGCTCACCACCAGCGGAAGATACGCAGTATTTT.

The rearrangement links TRBV4-3 to TRBJ1-4; D call uncertain. CDR3 length equals 15 residues. Trimming took 5 bases from V and 0 from J, leaving 10 bases between them. Germline CDR1 reads LGHNA; CDR2 reads YSLEER. The DNA for the CDR3 is TGCGCCAGCAGCTCCAGCGTCTCAACTAATGAAAAACTGTTTTTT. Its translation is CASSSSVSTNEKLFF.

J is TRBJ2-3 and V is TRBV7-9; 9 bases are a match to TRBD1. CDR3 length: 14 residues. V was clipped by 5 bases and J by 3 bases; unmatched bases: 3. Germline-derived CDR1 and CDR2 are SEHNR and FQNEAQ (reference sequence). CDR3 sequence (DNA): TGTGCCAGCAGCCTACAGGGGGCAACAGATACGCAGTATTTT. Translation gives CASSLQGATDTQYF.

V gene TRBV6-5 combines with J gene TRBJ2-2; 7 bases align to TRBD1. This CDR3 region has 15 residues. Germline assignment: CDR1 MNHEY and CDR2 SVGAGI. Germline trimming cut 6 bases from V and 6 bases from J; bases unmatched to any gene: 10. DNA for the CDR3: TGTGCCAGCAGGGAACAGGGGTCGGGCTCCGGGGAGCTGTTTTTT. Its translation is CASREQGSGSGELFF.

This chain uses TRBV5-1 with TRBJ2-5; TRBD2 might be the D (5 bases). The germline CDR1 and CDR2 sequences are SGHRS and YFSETQ. Trimming removed 5 bases at V and 5 bases at J, with 10 bases between. The CDR3 is 12 residues long. The CDR3 protein is CASSSGSETQYF. Here the CDR3 DNA reads TGCGCCAGCAGTTCGGGGAGTGAGACCCAGTACTTC.

V gene TRBV19 combines with J gene TRBJ1-4; 7 bases fit TRBD1. This CDR3 comprises 13 residues. V was pared by 6 bases and J by 8 bases, with 6 bases of the junction left unmatched. CDR1 LNHDA and CDR2 SQIVND come from the germline V gene (reference sequence). The CDR3 coding sequence is TGTGCCAGTAGGGAACAGGGGTTGGAAAAACTGTTTTTT. Its protein is CASREQGLEKLFF. Looking up the rest from reference TRBV19 and TRBJ1-4 gives the full variable domain: DGGITQSPKYLFRKEGQNVTLSCEQNLNHDAMYWYRQDPGQGLRLIYYSQIVNDFQKGDIAEGYSVSREKKESFPLTVTSAQKNPTAFYLCASREQGLEKLFFGSGTQLSVL.

The CDR3 nucleotides read TGTGCCAGCAGAAGTACCGGGACAAATGATCGGGAGCAGTACTTC. Translated, it gives CASRSTGTNDREQYF. V is TRBV6-5 and J is TRBJ2-7; perhaps TRBD1 as D (6 bases). The CDR3 loop spans 15 amino acids. CDR1 is MNHEY and CDR2 is SVGAGI in the germline V gene. V lost 6 bases and J lost 7, with 22 bases in between.

The J gene is TRBJ2-5, the V gene TRBV19, with D possibly TRBD1 on 5 matching bases. V lost 3 bases to trimming and J lost 7 bases, with 21 bases between them. CDR1 and CDR2 from the germline V gene are LNHDA and SQIVND (reference sequence). This CDR3 region has 16 residues. The CDR3 loop is CASSIGPLTRTRTQYF. CDR3 DNA: TGTGCCAGTAGTATTGGCCCCTTAACCCGGACAAGGACCCAGTACTTC.

This clone was picked up one time. The chain recombines TRBV27 with TRBJ2-5; TRBD2 is a possible D gene (6 bases). Between the trimmed V and J ends, which lost 2 bases and 2 bases, there was a span of 15 bases. Germline-derived CDR1 and CDR2 are MNHEY and SMNVEV (reference sequence). The CDR3 spans 16 residues. The CDR3 loop is CASSLKMGLWQETQYF. For the CDR3, the DNA is TGTGCCAGCAGTTTAAAAATGGGACTCTGGCAAGAGACCCAGTACTTC.